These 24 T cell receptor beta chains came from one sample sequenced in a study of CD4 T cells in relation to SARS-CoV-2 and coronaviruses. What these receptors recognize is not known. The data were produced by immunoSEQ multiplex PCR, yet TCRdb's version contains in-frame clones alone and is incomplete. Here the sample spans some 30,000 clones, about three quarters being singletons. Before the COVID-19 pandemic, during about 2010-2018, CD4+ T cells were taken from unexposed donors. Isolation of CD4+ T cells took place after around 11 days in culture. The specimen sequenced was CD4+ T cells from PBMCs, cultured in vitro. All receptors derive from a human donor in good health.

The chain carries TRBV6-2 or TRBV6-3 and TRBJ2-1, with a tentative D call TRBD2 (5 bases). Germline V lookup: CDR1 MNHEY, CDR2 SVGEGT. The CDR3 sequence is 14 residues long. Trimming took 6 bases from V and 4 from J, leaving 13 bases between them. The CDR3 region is CASSGLRIYNEQFF. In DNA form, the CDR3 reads TGTGCCAGCAGCGGACTGAGAATTTACAATGAGCAGTTCTTC.

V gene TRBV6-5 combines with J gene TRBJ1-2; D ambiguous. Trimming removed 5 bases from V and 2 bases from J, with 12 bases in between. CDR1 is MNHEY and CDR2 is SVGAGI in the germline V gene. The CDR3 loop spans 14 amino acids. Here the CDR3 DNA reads TGTGCCAGCAGTCCCCAGGTCACAAACTATGGCTACACCTTC. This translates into CASSPQVTNYGYTF.

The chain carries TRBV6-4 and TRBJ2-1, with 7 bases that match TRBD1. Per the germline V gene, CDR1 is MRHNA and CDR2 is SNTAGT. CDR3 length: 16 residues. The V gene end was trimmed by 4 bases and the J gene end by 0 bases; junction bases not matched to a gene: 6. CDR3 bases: TGTGCCAGCAGTGGACAGGGCCGAAGCTCCTACAATGAGCAGTTCTTC. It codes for CASSGQGRSSYNEQFF.

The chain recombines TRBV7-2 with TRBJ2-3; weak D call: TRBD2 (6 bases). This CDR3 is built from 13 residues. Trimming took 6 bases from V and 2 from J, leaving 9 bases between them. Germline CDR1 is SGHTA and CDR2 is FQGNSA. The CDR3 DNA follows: TGTGCCAGCAGGGGACTTCTCACAGATACGCAGTATTTT. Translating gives CASRGLLTDTQYF.

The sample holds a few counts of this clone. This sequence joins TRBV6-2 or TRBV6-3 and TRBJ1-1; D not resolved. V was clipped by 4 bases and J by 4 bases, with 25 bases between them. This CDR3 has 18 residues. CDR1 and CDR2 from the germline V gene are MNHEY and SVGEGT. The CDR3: CASSSAGFDGRGGTEAFF. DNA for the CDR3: TGTGCCAGCAGTTCCGCGGGTTTTGACGGTCGGGGTGGCACTGAAGCTTTCTTT.

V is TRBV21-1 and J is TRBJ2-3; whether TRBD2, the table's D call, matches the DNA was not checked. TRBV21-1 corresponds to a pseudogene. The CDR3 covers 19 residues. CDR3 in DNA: TGTGCCAGCACTGCGGGACTAGCGGGGGATTTATTTAGCACAGATACGCAGTATTTT. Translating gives CASTAGLAGDLFSTDTQYF.

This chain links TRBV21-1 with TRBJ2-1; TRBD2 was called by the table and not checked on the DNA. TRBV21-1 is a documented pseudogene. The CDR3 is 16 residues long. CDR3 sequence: CASSKALGRSYNEQFF. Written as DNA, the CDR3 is TGTGCCAGCAGCAAAGCGCTCGGGAGGTCCTACAATGAGCAGTTCTTC.

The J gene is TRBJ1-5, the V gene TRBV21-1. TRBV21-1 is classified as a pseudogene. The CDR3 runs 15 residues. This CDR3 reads CASSKTRPYNQPQHF. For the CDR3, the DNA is TGTGCCAGCAGCAAAACAAGGCCCTACAATCAGCCCCAGCATTTT.

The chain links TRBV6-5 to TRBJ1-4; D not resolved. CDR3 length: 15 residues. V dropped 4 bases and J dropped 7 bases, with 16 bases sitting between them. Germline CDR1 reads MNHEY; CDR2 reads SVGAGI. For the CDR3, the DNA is TGTGCCAGCAGTTCCCTTGGGGAGGGCGGTGAAAAACTGTTTTTT. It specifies CASSSLGEGGEKLFF.

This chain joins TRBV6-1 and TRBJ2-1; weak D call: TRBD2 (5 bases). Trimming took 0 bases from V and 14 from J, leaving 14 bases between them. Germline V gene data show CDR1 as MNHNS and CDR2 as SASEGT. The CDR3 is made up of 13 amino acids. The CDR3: CASSEALRTHKFF. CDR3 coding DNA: TGTGCCAGCAGTGAAGCGTTGAGGACTCATAAGTTCTTC.

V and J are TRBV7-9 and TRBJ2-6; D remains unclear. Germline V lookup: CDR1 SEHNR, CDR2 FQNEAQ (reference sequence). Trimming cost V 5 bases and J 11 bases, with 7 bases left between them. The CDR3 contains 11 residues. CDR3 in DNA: TGTGCCAGCAGCCCATTCGACGTCCTGACTTTC. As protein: CASSPFDVLTF. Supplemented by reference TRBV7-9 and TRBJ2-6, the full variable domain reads DTGVSQNPRHKITKRGQNVTFRCDPISEHNRLYWYRQTLGQGPEFLTYFQNEAQLEKSRLLSDRFSAERPKGSFSTLEIQRTEQGDSAMYLCASSPFDVLTFGAGSRLTVL.

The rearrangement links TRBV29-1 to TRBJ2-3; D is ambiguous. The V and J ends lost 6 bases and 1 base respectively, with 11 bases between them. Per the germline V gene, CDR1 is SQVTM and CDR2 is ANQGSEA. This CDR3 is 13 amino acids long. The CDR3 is CSVAPGGTDTQYF. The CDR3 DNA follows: TGCAGCGTGGCCCCTGGGGGCACAGATACGCAGTATTTT.

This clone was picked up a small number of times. The CDR3 DNA reads as TGTGCCAGCAGCCAACAGGGAGGGGCGGATACGCAGTATTTT. This gives the protein CASSQQGGADTQYF. This rearrangement joins TRBV4-2 to TRBJ2-3; 7 nucleotides line up with TRBD2. The germline gives CDR1 LGHNA, CDR2 YNFKEQ. V was pared by 2 bases and J by 6 bases, with 5 bases of the junction left unmatched. This CDR3 spans 14 amino acids.

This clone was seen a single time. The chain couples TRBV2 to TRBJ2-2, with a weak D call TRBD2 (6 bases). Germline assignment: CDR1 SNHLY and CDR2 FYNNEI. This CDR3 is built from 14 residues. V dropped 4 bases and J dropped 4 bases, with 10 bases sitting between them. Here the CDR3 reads CASSVEGSTGELFF. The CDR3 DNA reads TGTGCCAGCAGTGTGGAGGGTAGCACCGGGGAGCTGTTTTTT.

The CDR3 loop is CASSPWRARGTEAFF. The CDR3 nucleotides are TGTGCCAGCAGCCCGTGGCGCGCCCGGGGAACTGAAGCTTTCTTT. V usage is TRBV7-9 and J usage is TRBJ1-1; D is ambiguous. The germline V gene encodes CDR1 SEHNR and CDR2 FQNEAQ (reference sequence). Deletions cut 5 bases from V and 5 bases from J, with 18 bases between. The CDR3 is 15 residues long. Together with reference TRBV7-9 and TRBJ1-1, the CDR3 gives the full variable domain: DTGVSQNPRHKITKRGQNVTFRCDPISEHNRLYWYRQTLGQGPEFLTYFQNEAQLEKSRLLSDRFSAERPKGSFSTLEIQRTEQGDSAMYLCASSPWRARGTEAFFGQGTRLTVV.

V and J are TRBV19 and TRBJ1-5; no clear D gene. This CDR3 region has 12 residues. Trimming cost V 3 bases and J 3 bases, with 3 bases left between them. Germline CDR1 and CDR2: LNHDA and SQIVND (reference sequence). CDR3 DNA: TGTGCCAGTAGTATCATCAATCAGCCCCAGCATTTT. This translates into CASSIINQPQHF. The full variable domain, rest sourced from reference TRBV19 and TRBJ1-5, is DGGITQSPKYLFRKEGQNVTLSCEQNLNHDAMYWYRQDPGQGLRLIYYSQIVNDFQKGDIAEGYSVSREKKESFPLTVTSAQKNPTAFYLCASSIINQPQHFGDGTRLSIL.

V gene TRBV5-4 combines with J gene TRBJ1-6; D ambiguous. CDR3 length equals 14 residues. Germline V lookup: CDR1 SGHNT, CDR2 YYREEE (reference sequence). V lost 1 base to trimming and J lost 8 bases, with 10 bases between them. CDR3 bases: TGTGCCAGCAGCTTGTCGGGAATCGATTCACCCCTCCACTTT. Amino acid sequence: CASSLSGIDSPLHF.

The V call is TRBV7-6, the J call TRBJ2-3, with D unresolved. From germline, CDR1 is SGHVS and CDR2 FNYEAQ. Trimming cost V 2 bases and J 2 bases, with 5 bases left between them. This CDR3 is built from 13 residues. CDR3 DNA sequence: TGTGCCAGCAGCTTACAGTACACAGATACGCAGTATTTT. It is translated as CASSLQYTDTQYF.

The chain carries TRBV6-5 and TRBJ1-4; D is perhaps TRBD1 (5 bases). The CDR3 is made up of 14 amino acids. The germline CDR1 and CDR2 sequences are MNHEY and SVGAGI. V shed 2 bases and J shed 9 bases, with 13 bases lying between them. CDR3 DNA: TGTGCCAGCAGTTACGATGGGGGGATGAAAAAACTGTTTTTT. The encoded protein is CASSYDGGMKKLFF.

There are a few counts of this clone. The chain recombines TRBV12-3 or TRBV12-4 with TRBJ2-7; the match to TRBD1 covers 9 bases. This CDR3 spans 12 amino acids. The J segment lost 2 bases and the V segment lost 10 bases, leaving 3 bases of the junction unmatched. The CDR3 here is CATGQGPYEQYF. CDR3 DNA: TGTGCCACCGGACAGGGGCCCTACGAGCAGTACTTC.

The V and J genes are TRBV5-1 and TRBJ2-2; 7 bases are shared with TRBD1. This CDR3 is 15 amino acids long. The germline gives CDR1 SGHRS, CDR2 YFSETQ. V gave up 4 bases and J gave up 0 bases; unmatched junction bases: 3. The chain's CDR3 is CASSEGTANTGELFF. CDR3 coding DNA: TGCGCCAGCAGCGAGGGGACAGCGAACACCGGGGAGCTGTTTTTT.

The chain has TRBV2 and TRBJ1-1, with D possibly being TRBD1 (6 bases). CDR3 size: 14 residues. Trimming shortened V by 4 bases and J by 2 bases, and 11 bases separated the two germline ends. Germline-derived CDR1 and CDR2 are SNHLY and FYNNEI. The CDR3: CASSVRDINTEAFF. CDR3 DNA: TGTGCCAGCAGTGTACGGGACATAAACACTGAAGCTTTCTTT.

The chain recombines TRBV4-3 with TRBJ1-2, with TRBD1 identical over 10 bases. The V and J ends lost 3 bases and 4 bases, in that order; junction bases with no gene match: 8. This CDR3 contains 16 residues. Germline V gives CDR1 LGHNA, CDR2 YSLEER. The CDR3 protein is CASSQASGTGAYGYTF. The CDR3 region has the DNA TGCGCCAGCAGCCAGGCTTCCGGGACAGGGGCCTATGGCTACACCTTC.

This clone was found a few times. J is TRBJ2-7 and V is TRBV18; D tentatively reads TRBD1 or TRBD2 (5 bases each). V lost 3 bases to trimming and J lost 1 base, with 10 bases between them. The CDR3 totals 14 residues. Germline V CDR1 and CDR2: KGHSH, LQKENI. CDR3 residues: CASSPPGQSYEQYF. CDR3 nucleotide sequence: TGTGCCAGCTCACCTCCGGGGCAGTCCTACGAGCAGTACTTC.